A selection of T cell receptor beta chains follows, all from one sample in a study of blood T cell repertoires in COVID-19. The data were produced by immunoSEQ multiplex PCR, yet TCRdb's version contains in-frame clones alone and is incomplete. The sample lists over 250,000 clones; approximately 89% were seen once. The sequenced sample was peripheral blood. All receptors come from a woman aged 55-75 years with acute or convalescent COVID-19. CDR3s leave out the opening cysteine and the closing phenylalanine or tryptophan. Some rows mark clone size as missing; the rest say once, few, many or name a class of expanded clone.

cdr3_aa clone_size cdr3_length j_call v_call
ASSQGIPSSYEQY - 13 TRBJ2-7 TRBV4-2
ASSNNLETGVQETQY - 15 TRBJ2-5 TRBV9
ASSFILPMRTDTQY - 14 TRBJ2-3 TRBV27
ASSLALRDTYEQY - 13 TRBJ2-7 TRBV11-1
ASSTARNEKLF - 11 TRBJ1-4 TRBV19
ASSPSDSGSSYEQY - 14 TRBJ2-7 TRBV18
ASSLDSSTDTQY - 12 TRBJ2-3 TRBV7-2
ASSHRGGGSGELF - 13 TRBJ2-2 TRBV7-2
ASTGARRTEAF - 11 TRBJ1-1 TRBV7-9
ASSLNPGVAQY few 11 TRBJ2-3 TRBV5-6
ASSQVPTGGNTIY - 13 TRBJ1-3 TRBV3-1/TRBV3-2
ASSKEERNTKAF - 12 TRBJ1-1 TRBV7-2
ASSVAMGADTQY once 12 TRBJ2-3 TRBV9
ASSEQQSQY - 9 TRBJ2-3 TRBV2
ASSLASGRIGCNEQF - 15 TRBJ2-1 TRBV11-3
ASSLEIQGWAGELF - 14 TRBJ2-2 TRBV5-1
ATAGGANTGELF - 12 TRBJ2-2 TRBV24-1
ASSLAGGRQETQY - 13 TRBJ2-5 TRBV7-3
SLPINEQF - 8 TRBJ2-1 TRBV20-1
ASIEFEAGELF - 11 TRBJ2-2 TRBV28
ASSPHDSGGNYNEQF few 15 TRBJ2-1 TRBV9
ASSSSGGPQETQY - 13 TRBJ2-5 TRBV7-2
ASSQESANYGYT - 12 TRBJ1-2 TRBV4-1
ASSESRDGYT - 10 TRBJ1-2 TRBV25-1
ASSWASDNEQF - 11 TRBJ2-1 TRBV7-9
ASSYSTFPMGPLTF - 14 TRBJ1-1 TRBV6-2/TRBV6-3
ASSSRDRGRLGYGYT - 15 TRBJ1-2 TRBV14
ATSVNRGGTDTQY - 13 TRBJ2-3 TRBV15
ASSTTGDAGNTIY - 13 TRBJ1-3 TRBV6-6
ASGARDYEQY few 10 TRBJ2-7 TRBV6-5
ASSLGTGGPYEQY - 13 TRBJ2-7 TRBV28
ASSLETRGREKLF - 13 TRBJ1-4 TRBV27
ASSFLLAGQNEQF - 13 TRBJ2-1 TRBV5-1
AYMRVGNTEAF - 11 TRBJ1-1 TRBV28
ASSLASGDEQF - 11 TRBJ2-1 TRBV5-6
ASSVAGYTEAF few 11 TRBJ1-1 TRBV9
ASNTEGGYT - 9 TRBJ1-2 TRBV6-5
ASSNVRLAGESTDTQY few 16 TRBJ2-3 TRBV5-1
SVTGSPANYGYT - 12 TRBJ1-2 TRBV29-1
ASSVAALSGNTIY - 13 TRBJ1-3 TRBV11-2
ASSLLAGKETQY - 12 TRBJ2-5 TRBV27
ASSRDTINYGYT once 12 TRBJ1-2 TRBV11-1
ASSESGALSTDTQY once 14 TRBJ2-3 TRBV10-2
ATSWGHLYEQY - 11 TRBJ2-7 TRBV15
ASSLYRGFGEKLF - 13 TRBJ1-4 TRBV27
ASSLSGLQPQH - 11 TRBJ1-5 TRBV7-9
ASSSGAGNQPQH - 12 TRBJ1-5 TRBV18
ASSLVEGTAF - 10 TRBJ1-1 TRBV7-8
ASSSFQGDYNEQF - 13 TRBJ2-1 TRBV7-8
ASSQELAGEQY - 11 TRBJ2-7 TRBV4-2
ASSPPGGEKLF - 11 TRBJ1-4 TRBV6-5